What follows is one T cell receptor (beta chain) and its context. The method was immunoSEQ multiplex PCR; TCRdb's version includes in-frame clones alone and lacks a portion of them. The profile shows roughly 180,000 clones, roughly 94% of them singletons. The data are from a study of T cell responses to AZD1222 COVID-19 vaccine. Trimming removed 0 bases from V and 8 bases from J; junction bases left unmatched: 2. Germline lookup yields CDR1 KGHSH and CDR2 LQKENI. The CDR3 runs to 15 residues. The sample was peripheral blood, taken 28 days after the second AZD1222 dose. This receptor was taken from an adult who received the AZD1222 COVID-19 vaccine. This sequence joins TRBV18 and TRBJ1-4, with 11 bases matching TRBD1. The CDR3 spells CASSPPGTGGEKLFF. The CDR3 coding sequence is TGTGCCAGCTCACCACCCGGGACAGGGGGGGAAAAACTGTTTTTT. Full variable domain (remainder filled in from reference TRBV18 and TRBJ1-4): NAGVMQNPRHLVRRRGQEARLRCSPMKGHSHVYWYRQLPEEGLKFMVYLQKENIIDESGMPKERFSAEFPKEGPSILRIQQVVRGDSAAYFCASSPPGTGGEKLFFGSGTQLSVL.